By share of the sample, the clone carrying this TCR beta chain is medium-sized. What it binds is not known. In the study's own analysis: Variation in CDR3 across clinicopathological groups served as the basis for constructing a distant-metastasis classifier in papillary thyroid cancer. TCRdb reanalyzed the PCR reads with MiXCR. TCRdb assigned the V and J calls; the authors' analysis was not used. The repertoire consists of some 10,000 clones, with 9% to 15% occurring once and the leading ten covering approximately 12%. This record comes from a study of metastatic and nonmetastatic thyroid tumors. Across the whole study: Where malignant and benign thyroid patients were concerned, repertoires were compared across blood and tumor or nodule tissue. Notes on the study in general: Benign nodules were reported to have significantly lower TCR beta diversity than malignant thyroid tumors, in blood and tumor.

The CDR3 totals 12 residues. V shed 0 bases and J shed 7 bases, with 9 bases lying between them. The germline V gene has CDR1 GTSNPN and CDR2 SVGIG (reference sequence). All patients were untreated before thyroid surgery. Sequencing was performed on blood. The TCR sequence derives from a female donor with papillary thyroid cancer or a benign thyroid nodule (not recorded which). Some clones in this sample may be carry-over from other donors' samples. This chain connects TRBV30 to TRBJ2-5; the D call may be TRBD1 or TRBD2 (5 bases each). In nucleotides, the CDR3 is TGTGCCTGGAGTGTTTCAGGGACGACCCAGTACTTC. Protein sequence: CAWSVSGTTQYF.